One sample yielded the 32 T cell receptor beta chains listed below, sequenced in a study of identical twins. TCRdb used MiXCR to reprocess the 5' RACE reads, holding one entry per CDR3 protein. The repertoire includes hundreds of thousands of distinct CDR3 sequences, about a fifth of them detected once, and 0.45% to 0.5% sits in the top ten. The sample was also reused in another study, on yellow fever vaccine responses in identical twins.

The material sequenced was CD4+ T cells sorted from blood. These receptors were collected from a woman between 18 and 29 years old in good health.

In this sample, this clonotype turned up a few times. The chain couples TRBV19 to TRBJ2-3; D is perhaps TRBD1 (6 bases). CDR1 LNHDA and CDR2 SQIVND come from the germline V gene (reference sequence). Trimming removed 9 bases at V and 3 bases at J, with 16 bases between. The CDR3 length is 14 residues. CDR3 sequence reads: CASSDRRSTDTQYF. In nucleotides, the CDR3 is TGTGCCAGCTCCGACAGGCGGAGTACAGATACGCAGTATTTT.

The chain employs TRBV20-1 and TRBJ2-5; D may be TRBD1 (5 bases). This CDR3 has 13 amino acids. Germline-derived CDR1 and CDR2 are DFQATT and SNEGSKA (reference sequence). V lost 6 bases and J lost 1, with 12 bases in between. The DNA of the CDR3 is TGCAGTGCACCCGACAGAATCCAAGAGACCCAGTACTTC. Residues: CSAPDRIQETQYF.

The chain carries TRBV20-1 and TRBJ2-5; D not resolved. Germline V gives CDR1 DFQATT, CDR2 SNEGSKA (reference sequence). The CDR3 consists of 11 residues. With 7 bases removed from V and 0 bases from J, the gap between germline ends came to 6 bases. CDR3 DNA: TGCAGTGGGTCCTACCAAGAGACCCAGTACTTC. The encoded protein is CSGSYQETQYF.

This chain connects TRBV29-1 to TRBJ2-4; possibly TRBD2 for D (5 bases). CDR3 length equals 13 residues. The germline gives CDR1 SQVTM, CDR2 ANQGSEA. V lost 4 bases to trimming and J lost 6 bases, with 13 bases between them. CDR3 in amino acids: CSVGKAGANIQYF. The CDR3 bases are TGCAGCGTTGGTAAGGCGGGCGCAAACATTCAGTACTTC.

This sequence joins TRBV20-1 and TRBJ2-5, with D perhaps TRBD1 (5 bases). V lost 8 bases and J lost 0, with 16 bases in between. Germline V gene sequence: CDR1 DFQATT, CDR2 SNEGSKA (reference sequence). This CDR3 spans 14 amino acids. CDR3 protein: CSSTRAGNQETQYF. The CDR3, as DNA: TGCAGTTCCACCCGGGCAGGGAACCAAGAGACCCAGTACTTC.

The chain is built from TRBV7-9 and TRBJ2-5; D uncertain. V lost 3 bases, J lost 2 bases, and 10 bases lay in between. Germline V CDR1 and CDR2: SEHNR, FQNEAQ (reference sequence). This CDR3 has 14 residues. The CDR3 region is CASSFRLEQETQYF. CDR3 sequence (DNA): TGTGCCAGCAGCTTTCGGCTAGAACAAGAGACCCAGTACTTC.

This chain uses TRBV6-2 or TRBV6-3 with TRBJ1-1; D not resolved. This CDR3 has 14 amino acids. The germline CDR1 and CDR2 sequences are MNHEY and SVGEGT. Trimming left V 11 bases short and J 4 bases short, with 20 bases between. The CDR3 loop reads CAVSDTWFGTEAFF. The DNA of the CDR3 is TGTGCCGTATCTGACACATGGTTCGGCACTGAAGCTTTCTTT.

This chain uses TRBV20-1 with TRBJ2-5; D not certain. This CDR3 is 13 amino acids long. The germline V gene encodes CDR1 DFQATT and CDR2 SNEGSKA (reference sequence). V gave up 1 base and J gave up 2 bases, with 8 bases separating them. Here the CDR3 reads CSARVWGQETQYF. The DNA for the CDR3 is TGCAGTGCTAGAGTATGGGGTCAAGAGACCCAGTACTTC.

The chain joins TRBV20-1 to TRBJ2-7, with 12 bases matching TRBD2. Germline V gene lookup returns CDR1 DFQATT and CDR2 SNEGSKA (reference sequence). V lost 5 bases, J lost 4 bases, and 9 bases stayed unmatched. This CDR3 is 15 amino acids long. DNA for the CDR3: TGCAGTGCTGTCCCGACTAGCGGGGGTCGGTACGAGCAGTACGTC. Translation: CSAVPTSGGRYEQYV.

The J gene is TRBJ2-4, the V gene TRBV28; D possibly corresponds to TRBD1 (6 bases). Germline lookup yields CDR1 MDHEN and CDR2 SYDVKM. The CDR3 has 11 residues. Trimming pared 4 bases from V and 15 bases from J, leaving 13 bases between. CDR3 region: CASSSLTGRYF. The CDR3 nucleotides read TGTGCCAGCAGTTCCTTAACAGGGAGGTACTTC.

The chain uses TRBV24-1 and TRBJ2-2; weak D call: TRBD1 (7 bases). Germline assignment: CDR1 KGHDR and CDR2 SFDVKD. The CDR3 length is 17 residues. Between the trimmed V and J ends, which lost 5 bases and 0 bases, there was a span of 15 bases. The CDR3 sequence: CATSGPQGGPNTGELFF. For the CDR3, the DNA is TGTGCCACCAGTGGACCGCAGGGGGGACCGAACACCGGGGAGCTGTTTTTT.

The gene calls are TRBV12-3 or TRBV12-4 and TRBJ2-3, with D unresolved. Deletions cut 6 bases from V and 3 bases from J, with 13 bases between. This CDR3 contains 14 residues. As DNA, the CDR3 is TGTGCCAGCAGACCTCGACATGGGACAGATACGCAGTATTTT. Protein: CASRPRHGTDTQYF.

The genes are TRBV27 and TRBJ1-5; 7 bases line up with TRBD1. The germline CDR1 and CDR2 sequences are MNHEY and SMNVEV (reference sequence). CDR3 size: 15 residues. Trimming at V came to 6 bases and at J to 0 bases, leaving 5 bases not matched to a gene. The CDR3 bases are TGTGCCAGCAGGGTCGACAGGGATAGCAATCAGCCCCAGCATTTT. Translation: CASRVDRDSNQPQHF.

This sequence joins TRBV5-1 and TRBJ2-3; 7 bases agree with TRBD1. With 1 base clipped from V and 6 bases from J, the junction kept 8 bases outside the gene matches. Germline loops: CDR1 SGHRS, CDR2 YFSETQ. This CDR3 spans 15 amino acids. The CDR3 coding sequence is TGCGCCAGCAGCTTGTTGGGACAGCCCGCGGATACGCAGTATTTT. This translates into CASSLLGQPADTQYF.

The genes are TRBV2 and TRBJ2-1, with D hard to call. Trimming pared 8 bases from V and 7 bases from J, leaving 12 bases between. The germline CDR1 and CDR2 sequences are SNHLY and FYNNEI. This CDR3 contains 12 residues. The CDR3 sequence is CASERNGNEQFF. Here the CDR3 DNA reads TGTGCCAGCGAGCGAAATGGGAATGAGCAGTTCTTC.

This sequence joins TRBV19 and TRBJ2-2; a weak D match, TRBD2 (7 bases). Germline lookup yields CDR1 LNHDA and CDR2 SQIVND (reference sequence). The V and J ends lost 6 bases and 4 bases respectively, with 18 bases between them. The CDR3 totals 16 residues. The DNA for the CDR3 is TGTGCCAGTAGCCCCAACGGGGGGCCCAGCACCGGGGAGCTGTTTTTT. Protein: CASSPNGGPSTGELFF.

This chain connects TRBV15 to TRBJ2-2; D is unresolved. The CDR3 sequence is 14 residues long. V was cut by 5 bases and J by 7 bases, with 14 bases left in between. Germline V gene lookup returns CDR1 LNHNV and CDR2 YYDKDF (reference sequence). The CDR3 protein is CATSPVSVSGELFF. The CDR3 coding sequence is TGTGCCACCAGCCCCGTATCGGTCAGCGGGGAGCTGTTTTTT.

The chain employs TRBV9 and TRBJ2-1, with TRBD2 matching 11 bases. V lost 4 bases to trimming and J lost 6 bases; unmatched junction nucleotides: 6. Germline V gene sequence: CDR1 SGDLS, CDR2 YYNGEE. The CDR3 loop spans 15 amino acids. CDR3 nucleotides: TGTGCCAGCAGCTTCACTAGCGGGGGAATCAATGAGCAGTTCTTC. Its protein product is CASSFTSGGINEQFF. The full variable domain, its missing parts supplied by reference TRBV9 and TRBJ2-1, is DSGVTQTPKHLITATGQRVTLRCSPRSGDLSVYWYQQSLDQGLQFLIQYYNGEERAKGNILERFSAQQFPDLHSELNLSSLELGDSALYFCASSFTSGGINEQFFGPGTRLTVL.

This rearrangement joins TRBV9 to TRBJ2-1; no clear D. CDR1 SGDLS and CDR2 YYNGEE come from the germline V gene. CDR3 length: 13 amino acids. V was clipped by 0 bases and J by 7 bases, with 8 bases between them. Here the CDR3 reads CASSVAALNEQFF. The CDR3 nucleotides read TGTGCCAGCAGCGTAGCAGCGCTGAATGAGCAGTTCTTC.

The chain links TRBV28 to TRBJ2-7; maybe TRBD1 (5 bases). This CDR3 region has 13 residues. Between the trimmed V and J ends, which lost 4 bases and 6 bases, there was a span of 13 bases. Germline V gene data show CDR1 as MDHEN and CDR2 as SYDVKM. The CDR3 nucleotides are TGTGCCAGCAGTTCTCCCCAGGGTGGCGAGCAGTACTTC. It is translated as CASSSPQGGEQYF.

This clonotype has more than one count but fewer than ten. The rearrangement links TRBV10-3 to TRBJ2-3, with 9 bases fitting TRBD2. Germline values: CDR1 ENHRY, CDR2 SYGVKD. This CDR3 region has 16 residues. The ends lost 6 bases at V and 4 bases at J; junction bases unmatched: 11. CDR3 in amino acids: CAIRARAGGSADTQYF. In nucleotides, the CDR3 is TGTGCCATCAGGGCTAGAGCGGGAGGTTCGGCAGATACGCAGTATTTT.

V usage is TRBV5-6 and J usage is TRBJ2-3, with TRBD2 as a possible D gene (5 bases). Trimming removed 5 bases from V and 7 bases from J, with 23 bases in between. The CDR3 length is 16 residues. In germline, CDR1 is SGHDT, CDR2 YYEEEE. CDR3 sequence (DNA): TGTGCCAGCAGTTCACGGACGGGGTTTTTTTTAAATACGCAGTATTTT. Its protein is CASSSRTGFFLNTQYF.

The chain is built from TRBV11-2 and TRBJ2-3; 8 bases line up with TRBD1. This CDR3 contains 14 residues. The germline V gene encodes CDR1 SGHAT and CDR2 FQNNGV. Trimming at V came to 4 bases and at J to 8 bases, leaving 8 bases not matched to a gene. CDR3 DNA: TGTGCCAGCAGCTCGCAGGGGGCGAGCGGTACGCAGTATTTT. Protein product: CASSSQGASGTQYF.

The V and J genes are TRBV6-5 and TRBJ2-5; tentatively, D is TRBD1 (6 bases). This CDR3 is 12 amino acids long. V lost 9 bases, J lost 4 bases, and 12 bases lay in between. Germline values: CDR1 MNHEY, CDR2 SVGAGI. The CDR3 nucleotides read TGTGCCAGTAAGGACAGTATAGAGACCCAGTACTTC. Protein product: CASKDSIETQYF.

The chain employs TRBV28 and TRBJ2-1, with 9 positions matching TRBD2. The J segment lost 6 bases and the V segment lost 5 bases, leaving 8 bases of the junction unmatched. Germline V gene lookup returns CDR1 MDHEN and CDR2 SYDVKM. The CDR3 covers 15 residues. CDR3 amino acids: CASSPLGREGNEQFF. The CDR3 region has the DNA TGTGCCAGCAGTCCCCTGGGGCGGGAGGGCAATGAGCAGTTCTTC.

CDR3: CASSQAENEQFF. The CDR3 DNA sequence: TGTGCCAGCAGCCAAGCGGAAAATGAGCAGTTCTTC. The gene calls are TRBV3-1 and TRBJ2-1; D gene ambiguous. The CDR3 loop spans 12 amino acids. V was cut by 1 base and J by 7 bases, with 5 bases left in between. The germline V gene has CDR1 LGHDT and CDR2 YNNKEL (reference sequence).

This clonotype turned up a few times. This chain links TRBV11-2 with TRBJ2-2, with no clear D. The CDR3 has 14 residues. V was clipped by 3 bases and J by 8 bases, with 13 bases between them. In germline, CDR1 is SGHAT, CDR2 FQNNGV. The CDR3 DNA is TGTGCCAGCAGCTTGGGGTCCCAGTGGGGGGAGCTGTTTTTT. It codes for CASSLGSQWGELFF.

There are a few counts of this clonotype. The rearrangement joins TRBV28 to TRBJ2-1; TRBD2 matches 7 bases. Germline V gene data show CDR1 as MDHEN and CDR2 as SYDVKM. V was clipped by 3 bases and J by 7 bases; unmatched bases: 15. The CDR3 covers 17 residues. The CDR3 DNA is TGTGCCAGCAGTTTGGGGACTAAATGGATCAAGCTTAATGAGCAGTTCTTC. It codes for CASSLGTKWIKLNEQFF.

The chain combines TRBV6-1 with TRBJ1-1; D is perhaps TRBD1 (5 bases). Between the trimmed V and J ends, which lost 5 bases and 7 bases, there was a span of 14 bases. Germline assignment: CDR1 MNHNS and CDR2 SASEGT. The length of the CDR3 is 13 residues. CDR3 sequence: CASSRGNLGEAFF. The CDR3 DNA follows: TGTGCCAGCAGTAGGGGAAACCTGGGTGAAGCTTTCTTT.

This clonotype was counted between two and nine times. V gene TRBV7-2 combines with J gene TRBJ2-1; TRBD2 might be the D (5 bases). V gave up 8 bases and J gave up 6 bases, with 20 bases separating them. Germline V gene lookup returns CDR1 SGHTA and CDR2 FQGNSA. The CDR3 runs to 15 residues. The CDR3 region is CASGGRLGVGNEQFF. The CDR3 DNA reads TGTGCCAGCGGAGGTAGGCTAGGAGTTGGCAATGAGCAGTTCTTC. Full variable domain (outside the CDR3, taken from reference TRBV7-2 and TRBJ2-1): GAGVSQSPSNKVTEKGKDVELRCDPISGHTALYWYRQSLGQGLEFLIYFQGNSAPDKSGLPSDRFSAERTGGSVSTLTIQRTQQEDSAVYLCASGGRLGVGNEQFFGPGTRLTVL.

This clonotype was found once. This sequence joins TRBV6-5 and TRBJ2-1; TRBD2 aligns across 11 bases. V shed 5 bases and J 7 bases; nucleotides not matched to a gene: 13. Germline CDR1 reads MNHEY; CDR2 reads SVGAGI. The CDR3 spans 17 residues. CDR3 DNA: TGTGCCAGCAGTCAACTCGCCGGGACTAGCGGACAAAATGAGCAGTTCTTC. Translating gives CASSQLAGTSGQNEQFF.

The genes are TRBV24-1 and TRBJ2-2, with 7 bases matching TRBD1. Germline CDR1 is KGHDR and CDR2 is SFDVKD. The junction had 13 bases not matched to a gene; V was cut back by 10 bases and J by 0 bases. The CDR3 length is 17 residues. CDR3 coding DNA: TGTGCCACAGGACGGGACAGACTCAACGCGAACACCGGGGAGCTGTTTTTT. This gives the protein CATGRDRLNANTGELFF.